Listed here are 23 T cell receptor beta chains from one sample, sequenced in a study of brain metastases from non-small cell lung cancer. Only in-frame clones appear in the TCRdb table, and some are missing; sequencing was by immunoSEQ multiplex PCR. The profile covers roughly 690 clones, with 85% appearing a single time and roughly 10% taken by the ten largest. Sequencing used tumor-adjacent normal tissue. The receptors were sampled from a donor older than 35 with non-small cell lung cancer.

This chain connects TRBV24-1 to TRBJ2-7; 8 bases align to TRBD1. Trimming at V came to 4 bases and at J to 3 bases, leaving 4 bases not matched to a gene. The CDR3 sequence is 14 residues long. Germline V CDR1 and CDR2: KGHDR, SFDVKD. CDR3 in amino acids: CATSETGVGYEQYF. The DNA of the CDR3 is TGTGCCACCAGTGAGACAGGGGTTGGCTACGAGCAGTACTTC.

The genes are TRBV6-1 and TRBJ1-6; 9 bases agree with TRBD1. The V gene end was trimmed by 6 bases and the J gene end by 9 bases; junction bases not matched to a gene: 6. The CDR3 extends over 14 amino acids. Germline assignment: CDR1 MNHNS and CDR2 SASEGT. As DNA, the CDR3 is TGTGCCAGCAGCCGGGACAGGGCTTTTTCACCCCTCCACTTT. Protein product: CASSRDRAFSPLHF.

The chain joins TRBV28 to TRBJ1-2, with a weak D call TRBD1 (5 bases). The CDR3 contains 10 residues. Trimming stripped 11 bases from V and 3 bases from J, with 7 bases between. Germline CDR1 reads MDHEN; CDR2 reads SYDVKM. The CDR3 DNA is TGTGCCTCGGGGGACTATGGCTACACCTTC. It yields the protein CASGDYGYTF.

This clone was counted once. The chain recombines TRBV7-3 with TRBJ1-6; 7 bases fit TRBD1. Per the germline V gene, CDR1 is SGHTA and CDR2 is FQGTGA. V was pared by 2 bases and J by 9 bases, with 1 base of the junction left unmatched. CDR3 length: 13 residues. The chain's CDR3 is CASSLDRASPLHF. The CDR3 nucleotides read TGTGCCAGCAGCTTAGACAGGGCTTCACCCCTCCACTTT.

Only a few counts were recorded for this clone. This chain uses TRBV14 with TRBJ1-1; 7 positions agree with TRBD1. J lost 4 bases, V lost 4 bases, and 12 bases had no gene match. The CDR3 has 16 residues. The germline gives CDR1 SGHDN, CDR2 FVKESK. CDR3 region: CASSPTGFGSITEAFF. The CDR3, as DNA: TGTGCCAGCAGCCCGACAGGGTTTGGGAGTATCACTGAAGCTTTCTTT.

V and J are TRBV6-4 and TRBJ2-3; 13 nucleotides align to TRBD2. In germline, CDR1 is MRHNA, CDR2 SNTAGT. The V segment lost 6 bases and the J segment 1 base; nucleotides outside the gene matches: 10. The CDR3 runs to 18 residues. CDR3 in DNA: TGTGCCAGCAGGAGGACTAGCGGGAGCCCCATTGGCACAGATACGCAGTATTTT. Translation gives CASRRTSGSPIGTDTQYF.

This clone was detected only a few times. The rearrangement joins TRBV10-3 to TRBJ1-1, with D unresolved. Trimming removed 6 bases from V and 2 bases from J, with 10 bases in between. The CDR3 consists of 13 residues. Germline values: CDR1 ENHRY, CDR2 SYGVKD. CDR3 DNA sequence: TGTGCCATCAGATTGGAGCTAAACACTGAAGCTTTCTTT. This sequence encodes CAIRLELNTEAFF.

V gene TRBV9 combines with J gene TRBJ2-3; 9 nucleotides align to TRBD2. In germline, CDR1 is SGDLS, CDR2 YYNGEE. The CDR3 contains 15 residues. V was pared by 4 bases and J by 6 bases, with 9 bases of the junction left unmatched. CDR3 nucleotide sequence: TGTGCCAGCAGCCCATACGGCGGGGGGGCCGATACGCAGTATTTT. As protein: CASSPYGGGADTQYF.

The J gene is TRBJ2-3, the V gene TRBV5-1; tentatively, D is TRBD2 (6 bases). V was clipped by 3 bases and J by 11 bases, with 16 bases between them. CDR3 length: 13 amino acids. Germline values: CDR1 SGHRS, CDR2 YFSETQ. This CDR3 is CASSSTGTEEQYF. The CDR3 region has the DNA TGCGCCAGCAGCTCAACCGGGACTGAAGAGCAGTATTTT.

V and J are TRBV18 and TRBJ1-4; D may be TRBD1 (5 bases). This CDR3 is 17 amino acids long. The germline V gene has CDR1 KGHSH and CDR2 LQKENI. Deletions cut 6 bases from V and 5 bases from J, with 22 bases between. The CDR3 coding sequence is TGTGCCAGCTCGCCCAATACCGGGACCATGAGAAATGAAAAACTGTTTTTT. It translates to CASSPNTGTMRNEKLFF. Drawing the rest from reference TRBV18 and TRBJ1-4, the complete variable domain is NAGVMQNPRHLVRRRGQEARLRCSPMKGHSHVYWYRQLPEEGLKFMVYLQKENIIDESGMPKERFSAEFPKEGPSILRIQQVVRGDSAAYFCASSPNTGTMRNEKLFFGSGTQLSVL.

Turning to this clone: At one of its ends the junction is not consistent with the germline gene, which may arise from a read error. The rearrangement links TRBV27 to TRBJ1-1, with 7 bases aligning to TRBD1. Germline V lookup: CDR1 MNHEY, CDR2 SMNVEV (reference sequence). This CDR3 contains 13 residues. The CDR3, as DNA: TGTGCCAGCAGGTTATTACAGGGGAATGAAGCTTTCTTT. Its translation: CASRLLQGNEAFF.

CDR3 amino acids: CASSRVTPICKKNIQYF. For the CDR3, the DNA is TGTGCCAGCAGCCGCGTCACTCCCATTTGCAAAAAAAACATTCAGTACTTC. The rearrangement uses TRBV3-1 (or the pseudogene TRBV3-2) and TRBJ2-4, with D hard to call. CDR3 size: 17 residues. Deletions cut 4 bases from V and 4 bases from J, with 20 bases between. Per the germline V gene, CDR1 is LGHDT and CDR2 is YNNKEL (reference sequence).

The J gene is TRBJ1-1, the V gene TRBV6-5, with no clear D. V shed 7 bases and J shed 2 bases, with 11 bases lying between them. The germline V gene encodes CDR1 MNHEY and CDR2 SVGAGI. This CDR3 region has 13 residues. The CDR3, as DNA: TGTGCCAGCAAAGGCTCGCAAAACACTGAAGCTTTCTTT. It translates to CASKGSQNTEAFF.

To note about this clone: The sample carries other DNA sequences with the same CDR3. The chain combines TRBV6-5 with TRBJ2-7; 9 bases are shared with TRBD1. The V and J ends lost 9 bases and 4 bases, in that order; junction bases with no gene match: 10. CDR3 length equals 14 residues. Per the germline V gene, CDR1 is MNHEY and CDR2 is SVGAGI. CDR3 sequence (DNA): TGTGCCAGTAGCCCCGGGACAGGGCGTTACGAGCAGTACTTC. Translating gives CASSPGTGRYEQYF.

This chain joins TRBV3-1 (or the pseudogene TRBV3-2) and TRBJ2-3; D is unclear. In germline, CDR1 is LGHDT, CDR2 YNNKEL (reference sequence). V was cut by 5 bases and J by 5 bases, with 23 bases left in between. This CDR3 comprises 17 residues. CDR3 protein: CASSSVYPIFMQDTQYF. The DNA for the CDR3 is TGTGCCAGCAGCTCCGTGTATCCCATTTTCATGCAAGATACGCAGTATTTT.

In this sample, this clone turned up once. The chain has TRBV2 and TRBJ2-3; no firm D call. The CDR3 is made up of 16 amino acids. The germline gives CDR1 SNHLY, CDR2 FYNNEI. V was cut by 5 bases and J by 3 bases, with 18 bases left in between. CDR3: CASSPFDGLRTDTQYF. As DNA, the CDR3 is TGTGCCAGCAGTCCCTTCGACGGGCTTAGGACAGATACGCAGTATTTT.

V is TRBV3-1 (or the pseudogene TRBV3-2) and J is TRBJ2-5; D is unclear. Between the trimmed V and J ends, which lost 5 bases and 5 bases, there was a span of 15 bases. From germline, CDR1 is LGHDT and CDR2 YNNKEL (reference sequence). This CDR3 has 14 residues. This chain's CDR3 is CASSGGSFSETQYF. In nucleotides, the CDR3 is TGTGCCAGCAGCGGCGGTTCTTTCTCTGAGACCCAGTACTTC.

The chain couples TRBV5-1 to TRBJ1-1; D gene unclear. Germline V gene data show CDR1 as SGHRS and CDR2 as YFSETQ. CDR3 length: 13 residues. V gave up 4 bases and J gave up 3 bases, with 10 bases separating them. CDR3 amino acids: CASSVRWDTEAFF. The CDR3 DNA follows: TGCGCCAGCAGCGTAAGGTGGGACACTGAAGCTTTCTTT.

V is TRBV19 and J is TRBJ1-3; no reliable D call. V lost 5 bases and J 0 bases, leaving 11 bases between the germline ends. Germline V gene lookup returns CDR1 LNHDA and CDR2 SQIVND (reference sequence). The CDR3 totals 15 residues. CDR3 residues: CASSRRQDSGNTIYF. The CDR3 DNA follows: TGTGCCAGTAGTCGCCGCCAAGACTCTGGAAACACCATATATTTT.

The chain is built from TRBV7-3 and TRBJ2-2; D is perhaps TRBD1 (6 bases). CDR3 length: 15 residues. Deletions cut 1 base from V and 1 base from J, with 7 bases between. Germline values: CDR1 SGHTA, CDR2 FQGTGA. The CDR3 here is CASSLRGQNTGELFF. DNA of the CDR3: TGTGCCAGCAGCTTAAGGGGGCAGAACACCGGGGAGCTGTTTTTT.

J is TRBJ1-5 and V is TRBV5-6; TRBD1 matches at 10 bases. Germline V gene sequence: CDR1 SGHDT, CDR2 YYEEEE. The ends lost 5 bases at V and 6 bases at J; junction bases unmatched: 5. The CDR3 is made up of 14 amino acids. The CDR3 DNA follows: TGTGCCAGCAGTTCGGACAGGGGGATTCAGCCCCAGCATTTT. Translating gives CASSSDRGIQPQHF.

The V call is TRBV13, the J call TRBJ1-2; D is ambiguous. Trimming shortened V by 7 bases and J by 2 bases, and 14 bases separated the two germline ends. The CDR3 contains 14 residues. Germline lookup yields CDR1 PRHDT and CDR2 FYEKMQ (reference sequence). The DNA of the CDR3 is TGTGCCAGCATGCTGGGAGACACCAACTATGGCTACACCTTC. It translates to CASMLGDTNYGYTF. The variable domain in full, with the rest retrieved from reference TRBV13 and TRBJ1-2, is AAGVIQSPRHLIKEKRETATLKCYPIPRHDTVYWYQQGPGQDPQFLISFYEKMQSDKGSIPDRFSAQQFSDYHSELNMSSLELGDSALYFCASMLGDTNYGYTFGSGTRLTVV.

V is TRBV5-5 and J is TRBJ1-1; no clear D gene. CDR3 length equals 12 residues. V lost 2 bases and J 5 bases, leaving 7 bases between the germline ends. Germline CDR1 is SGHKS and CDR2 is YYEKEE (reference sequence). As DNA, the CDR3 is TGTGCCAGCAGCTTTAGTGGGACTGAAGCTTTCTTT. Protein: CASSFSGTEAFF.